The sequence of this T cell receptor beta chain was determined in a study of blood T cell repertoires in COVID-19. In the study overall: Before being deemed recovered, Cohort 3 donors had two negative PCRs, clearance, or symptom resolution. Sites in the United States, Italy and Spain provided acute and convalescent COVID-19 samples.

As originally analysed: Estimation of nucleated cell counts was performed using reference gene primer amplification. The table came from immunoSEQ multiplex PCR; TCRdb's copy has only in-frame clones and leaves some out. That table gives V, J and clone size, and the DNA gave D and trimming. The profile shows under 200,000 clones, about 86% of them singletons. Germline CDR1 is LNHDA and CDR2 is SQIVND (reference sequence). This CDR3 is 14 amino acids long. V lost 7 bases and J 5 bases, leaving 17 bases between the germline ends. This clone has just one count. Clinical history reported by participants formed the basis on which cohorts were assigned.

The sequence was collected from a woman between 40 and 55 years old in a cohort exposed to, infected with or recovered from COVID-19 (not recorded which). The chain is built from TRBV19 and TRBJ1-1; no reliable D call. Sample: PBMCs or T cells enriched from blood (not recorded which). The DNA of the CDR3 is TGTGCCAGTATTTCGGGGTCTGCGGGGACTGAAGCTTTCTTT. Translation: CASISGSAGTEAFF.